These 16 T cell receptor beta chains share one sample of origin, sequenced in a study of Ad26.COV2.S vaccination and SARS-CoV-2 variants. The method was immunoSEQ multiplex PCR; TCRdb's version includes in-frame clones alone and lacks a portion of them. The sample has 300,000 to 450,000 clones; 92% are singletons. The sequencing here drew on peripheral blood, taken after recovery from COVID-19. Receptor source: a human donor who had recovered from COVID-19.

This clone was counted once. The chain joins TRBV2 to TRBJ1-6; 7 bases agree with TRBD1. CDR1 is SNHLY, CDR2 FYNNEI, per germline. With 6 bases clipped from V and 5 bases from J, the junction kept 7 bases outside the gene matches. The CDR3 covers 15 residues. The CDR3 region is CASSLGTVNNSPLHF. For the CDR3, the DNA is TGTGCCAGCAGCTTGGGGACAGTAAATAATTCACCCCTCCACTTT.

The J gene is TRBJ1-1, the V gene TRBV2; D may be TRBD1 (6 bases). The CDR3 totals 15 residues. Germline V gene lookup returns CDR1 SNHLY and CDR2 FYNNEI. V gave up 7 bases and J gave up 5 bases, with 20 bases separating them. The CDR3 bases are TGTGCCAGCATGGGCGACAGGACCCTAAATACTGAAGCTTTCTTT. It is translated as CASMGDRTLNTEAFF.

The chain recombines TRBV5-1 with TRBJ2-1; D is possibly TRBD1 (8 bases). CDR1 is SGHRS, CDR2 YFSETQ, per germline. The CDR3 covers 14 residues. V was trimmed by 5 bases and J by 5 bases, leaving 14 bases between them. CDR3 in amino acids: CASRTGGADNEQFF. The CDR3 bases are TGCGCCAGCAGAACAGGGGGGGCCGACAATGAGCAGTTCTTC.

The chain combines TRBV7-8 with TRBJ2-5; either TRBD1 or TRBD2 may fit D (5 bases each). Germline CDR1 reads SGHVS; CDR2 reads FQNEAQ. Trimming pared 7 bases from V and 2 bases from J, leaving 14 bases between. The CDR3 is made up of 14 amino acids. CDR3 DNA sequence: TGTGCCAGCAACAGACCGGGACGTCAAGAGACCCAGTACTTC. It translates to CASNRPGRQETQYF. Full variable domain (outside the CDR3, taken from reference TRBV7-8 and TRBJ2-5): GAGVSQSPRYKVAKRGQDVALRCDPISGHVSLFWYQQALGQGPEFLTYFQNEAQLDKSGLPSDRFFAERPEGSVSTLKIQRTQQEDSAVYLCASNRPGRQETQYFGPGTRLLVL.

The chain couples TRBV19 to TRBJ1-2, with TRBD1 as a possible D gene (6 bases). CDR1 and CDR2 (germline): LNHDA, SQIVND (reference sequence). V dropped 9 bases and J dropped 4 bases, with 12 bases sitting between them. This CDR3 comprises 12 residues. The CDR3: CASLGDIYGYTF. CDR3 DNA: TGTGCCAGCCTAGGGGACATCTATGGCTACACCTTC.

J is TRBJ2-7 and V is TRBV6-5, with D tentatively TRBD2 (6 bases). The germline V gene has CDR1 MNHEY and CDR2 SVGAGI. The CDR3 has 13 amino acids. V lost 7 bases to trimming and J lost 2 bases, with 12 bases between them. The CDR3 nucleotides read TGTGCCAGCAAACTGGAGGGTGCCTACGAGCAGTACTTC. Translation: CASKLEGAYEQYF.

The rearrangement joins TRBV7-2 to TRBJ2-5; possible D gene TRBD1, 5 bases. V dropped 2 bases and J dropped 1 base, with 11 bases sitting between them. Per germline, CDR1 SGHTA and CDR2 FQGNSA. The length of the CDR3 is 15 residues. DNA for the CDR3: TGTGCCAGCAGCTTACCCCGACAGTTCCAAGAGACCCAGTACTTC. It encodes CASSLPRQFQETQYF.

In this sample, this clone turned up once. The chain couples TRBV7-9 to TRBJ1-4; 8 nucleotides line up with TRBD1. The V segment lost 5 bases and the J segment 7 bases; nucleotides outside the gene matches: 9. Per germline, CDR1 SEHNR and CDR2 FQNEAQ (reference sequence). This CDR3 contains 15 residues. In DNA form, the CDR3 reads TGTGCCAGCAGCCTGAGGGACAGGAGCGTTGAAAAACTGTTTTTT. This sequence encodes CASSLRDRSVEKLFF.

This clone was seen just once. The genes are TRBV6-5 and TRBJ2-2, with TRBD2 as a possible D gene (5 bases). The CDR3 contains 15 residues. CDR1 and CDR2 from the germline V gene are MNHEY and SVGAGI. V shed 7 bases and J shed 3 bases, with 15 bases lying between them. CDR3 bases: TGTGCCAGCATTCGGTCCCGGCGGGACACCGGGGAGCTGTTTTTT. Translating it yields CASIRSRRDTGELFF.

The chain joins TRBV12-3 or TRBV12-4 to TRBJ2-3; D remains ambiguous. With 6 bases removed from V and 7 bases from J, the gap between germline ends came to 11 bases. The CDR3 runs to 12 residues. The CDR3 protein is CASRRTGHTQYF. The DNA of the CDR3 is TGTGCCAGCAGACGGACCGGTCATACGCAGTATTTT.

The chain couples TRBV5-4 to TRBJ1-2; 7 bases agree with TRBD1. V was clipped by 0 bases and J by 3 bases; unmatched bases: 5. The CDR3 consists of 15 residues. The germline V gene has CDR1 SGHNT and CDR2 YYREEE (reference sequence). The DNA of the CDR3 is TGTGCCAGCAGCTTGGGGGGACAGCTCTACTATGGCTACACCTTC. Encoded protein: CASSLGGQLYYGYTF.

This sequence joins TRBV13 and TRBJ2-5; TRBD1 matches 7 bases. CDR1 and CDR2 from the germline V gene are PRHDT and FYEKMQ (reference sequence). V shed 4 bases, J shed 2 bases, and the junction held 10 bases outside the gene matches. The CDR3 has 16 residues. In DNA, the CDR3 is TGTGCCAGCAGCTCCTTACGGGACAGTCTACAAGAGACCCAGTACTTC. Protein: CASSSLRDSLQETQYF.

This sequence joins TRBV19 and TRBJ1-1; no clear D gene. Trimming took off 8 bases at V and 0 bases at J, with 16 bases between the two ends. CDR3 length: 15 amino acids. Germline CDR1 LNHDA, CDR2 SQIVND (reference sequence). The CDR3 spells CASRSQVGLNTEAFF. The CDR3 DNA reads TGTGCCAGTCGCTCTCAGGTAGGACTGAACACTGAAGCTTTCTTT.

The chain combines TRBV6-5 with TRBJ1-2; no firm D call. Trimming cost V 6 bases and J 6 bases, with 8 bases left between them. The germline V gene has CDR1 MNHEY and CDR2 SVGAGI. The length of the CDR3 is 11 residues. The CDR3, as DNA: TGTGCCAGCAGGAACGATCATGGCTACACCTTC. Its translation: CASRNDHGYTF.

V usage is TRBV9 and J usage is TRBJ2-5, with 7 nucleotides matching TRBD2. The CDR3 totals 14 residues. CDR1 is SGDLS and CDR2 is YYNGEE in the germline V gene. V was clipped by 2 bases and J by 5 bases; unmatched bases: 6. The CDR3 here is CASSVGGMRETQYF. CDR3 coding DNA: TGTGCCAGCAGCGTCGGGGGGATGAGGGAGACCCAGTACTTC.

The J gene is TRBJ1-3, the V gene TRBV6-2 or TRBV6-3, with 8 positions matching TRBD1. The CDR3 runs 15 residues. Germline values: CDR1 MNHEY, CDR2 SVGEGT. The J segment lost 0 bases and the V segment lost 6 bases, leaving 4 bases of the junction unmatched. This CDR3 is CASSSGQASGNTIYF. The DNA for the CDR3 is TGTGCCAGCAGCTCGGGACAGGCCTCTGGAAACACCATATATTTT.